This T cell receptor (beta chain) was recorded in a study of cytomegalovirus exposure and HLA in healthy donors. Healthy bone marrow donors formed the donor group. Study-wide points: The authors reported that TCR beta sequences could predict HLA-A and HLA-B alleles. These predictions were accurate for most subjects in the first cohort.

Use of 60 Vbeta and 13 Jbeta primers characterized the PCR. Here immunoSEQ multiplex PCR was the method, and the copy in TCRdb shows in-frame clones only, minus some. The sample yields 100,000 to 150,000 clones, 74% seen once. In regard to this clone: Its antigen is currently unknown.

The CDR3 totals 15 residues. J lost 4 bases, V lost 4 bases, and 7 bases had no gene match. Germline loops: CDR1 KGHSH, CDR2 LQKENI. The chain links TRBV18 to TRBJ1-1, with 9 bases that match TRBD1. This clonotype was obtained from a woman in her forties or fifties in good health and CMV-seropositive. Specimen: PBMCs. The CDR3 sequence is CASSRDRDRVTEAFF. The CDR3, as DNA: TGTGCCAGCTCACGGGACCGGGACAGGGTCACTGAAGCTTTCTTT.